One and the same sample provided the 16 T cell receptor beta chains below, sequenced in a study of control samples from healthy donors and cancer patients. This table comes from immunoSEQ multiplex PCR, and its TCRdb copy is limited to in-frame clones, with some not included. The table shows roughly 450,000 clones, with 90% occurring only once. Sequencing was performed on PBMCs. The receptors here all came from a man between 40 and 49 years old with head and neck cancer.

The chain uses TRBV7-9 and TRBJ1-2; D gene uncertain. Trimming removed 3 bases from V and 0 bases from J, with 5 bases in between. The CDR3 is 13 amino acids. CDR1 and CDR2 from the germline V gene are SEHNR and FQNEAQ (reference sequence). The CDR3: CASSLVANYGYTF. CDR3 coding DNA: TGTGCCAGCAGCTTGGTCGCTAACTATGGCTACACCTTC.

The gene calls are TRBV12-5 and TRBJ2-1; no firm D call. Germline assignment: CDR1 LGHNT and CDR2 FRNRAP. The CDR3 is 13 residues long. Trimming took 3 bases from V and 8 from J, leaving 11 bases between them. The CDR3 bases are TGTGCTAGTGGTTTCGCCTCGAGCGATGAGCAGTTCTTC. Residues: CASGFASSDEQFF.

The rearrangement links TRBV5-4 to TRBJ1-6; 11 bases align to TRBD1. Germline V gene data show CDR1 as SGHNT and CDR2 as YYREEE (reference sequence). V was clipped by 4 bases and J by 14 bases; unmatched bases: 11. The CDR3 extends over 15 amino acids. DNA for the CDR3: TGTGCCAGCAGCCCCGGCGGGACAGGGGGAATATCCCTCCACTTT. This encodes CASSPGGTGGISLHF.

This chain uses TRBV27 with TRBJ1-1; 7 nucleotides agree with TRBD1. This CDR3 has 13 residues. CDR1 is MNHEY and CDR2 is SMNVEV in the germline V gene (reference sequence). The trim removed 4 bases at V and 6 bases at J, leaving 5 bases unmatched. Here the CDR3 reads CASSYPGGSEAFF. CDR3 sequence (DNA): TGTGCCAGCAGTTACCCAGGGGGTTCTGAAGCTTTCTTT.

This clone was detected once. This chain connects TRBV9 to TRBJ2-1; D gene unclear. Trimming pared 3 bases from V and 3 bases from J, leaving 13 bases between. The CDR3 runs to 15 residues. The germline V gene encodes CDR1 SGDLS and CDR2 YYNGEE. This chain's CDR3 is CASSADGSLYNEQFF. The CDR3 DNA sequence: TGTGCCAGCAGCGCCGACGGATCACTCTACAATGAGCAGTTCTTC.

V gene TRBV29-1 combines with J gene TRBJ1-3; no clear D gene. Trimming left V 7 bases short and J 4 bases short, with 14 bases between. From germline, CDR1 is SQVTM and CDR2 ANQGSEA. CDR3 length: 13 residues. The chain's CDR3 is CSARPSGGNTIYF. CDR3 DNA sequence: TGCAGCGCCCGACCGTCCGGGGGAAACACCATATATTTT.

This rearrangement joins TRBV5-1 to TRBJ2-3; D is undetermined. The V gene lost 0 bases and the J gene lost 2 bases, with 7 bases spanning the gap. Germline CDR1 SGHRS, CDR2 YFSETQ. This CDR3 is built from 14 residues. The CDR3: CASSLVGNTDTQYF. CDR3 sequence (DNA): TGCGCCAGCAGCTTGGTGGGAAACACAGATACGCAGTATTTT.

This chain links TRBV28 with TRBJ1-5, with a tentative D call TRBD1 (6 bases). V lost 4 bases and J 4 bases, leaving 11 bases between the germline ends. This CDR3 is built from 14 residues. Per the germline V gene, CDR1 is MDHEN and CDR2 is SYDVKM. The DNA of the CDR3 is TGTGCCAGCAGTTACCGCGACAGGAATCAGCCCCAGCATTTT. Amino acid sequence: CASSYRDRNQPQHF.

V is TRBV6-1 and J is TRBJ2-5; the match to TRBD1 covers 7 bases. Unmatched junction bases numbered 16, after V lost 4 bases and J lost 5 bases. CDR3 length: 17 amino acids. Germline-derived CDR1 and CDR2 are MNHNS and SASEGT. The CDR3 sequence is CASSGRDSNRFWETQYF. CDR3 DNA sequence: TGTGCCAGCAGTGGAAGGGACAGTAACAGATTCTGGGAGACCCAGTACTTC.

The chain has TRBV24-1 and TRBJ1-2, with 9 nucleotides matching TRBD1. Losses at the gene ends were 8 bases for V and 1 base for J; bases not matched to a gene: 7. The CDR3 totals 15 residues. The germline gives CDR1 KGHDR, CDR2 SFDVKD. CDR3 protein: CATINWGQGNYGYTF. The CDR3 nucleotides are TGTGCCACCATCAACTGGGGACAGGGTAACTATGGCTACACCTTC.

The rearrangement links TRBV7-3 to TRBJ2-7; a possible D gene is TRBD1 (7 bases). This CDR3 is 12 amino acids long. The V and J ends lost 6 bases and 6 bases respectively, with 12 bases between them. Germline loops: CDR1 SGHTA, CDR2 FQGTGA. The CDR3 reads CASREGTAEQYF. The CDR3 DNA sequence: TGTGCCAGCAGGGAGGGGACAGCCGAGCAGTACTTC. Full variable domain (remainder filled in from reference TRBV7-3 and TRBJ2-7): GAGVSQTPSNKVTEKGKYVELRCDPISGHTALYWYRQSLGQGPEFLIYFQGTGAADDSGLPNDRFFAVRPEGSVSTLKIQRTERGDSAVYLCASREGTAEQYFGPGTRLTVT.

CDR3 region: CATSSRDRAYEQYF. As DNA, the CDR3 is TGTGCCACCAGCAGCCGGGACAGGGCTTACGAGCAGTACTTC. V gene TRBV15 combines with J gene TRBJ2-7, with 9 nucleotides matching TRBD1. From germline, CDR1 is LNHNV and CDR2 YYDKDF (reference sequence). The V segment lost 3 bases and the J segment 4 bases; nucleotides outside the gene matches: 4. This CDR3 has 14 residues.

A single count supports this clone. The V and J genes are TRBV9 and TRBJ1-5; D gene uncertain. Germline-derived CDR1 and CDR2 are SGDLS and YYNGEE. Between the trimmed V and J ends, which lost 4 bases and 7 bases, there was a span of 18 bases. The CDR3 sequence is 15 residues long. CDR3 sequence: CASSPGRAPGQPQHF. The CDR3, as DNA: TGTGCCAGCAGCCCGGGAAGGGCCCCGGGGCAGCCCCAGCATTTT.

V usage is TRBV28 and J usage is TRBJ2-7; weak D call: TRBD1 (7 bases). This CDR3 spans 17 amino acids. The V end lost 3 bases, the J end lost 3 bases, and 21 bases lay between the germline ends. Germline V gives CDR1 MDHEN, CDR2 SYDVKM. The CDR3 sequence: CASSFGTFDREVYEQYF. The DNA for the CDR3 is TGTGCCAGCAGTTTCGGCACCTTTGACAGGGAGGTCTACGAGCAGTACTTC.

This rearrangement joins TRBV11-2 to TRBJ2-1; 10 nucleotides line up with TRBD1. Germline V gives CDR1 SGHAT, CDR2 FQNNGV. V shed 6 bases and J 9 bases; nucleotides not matched to a gene: 11. The CDR3 has 15 residues. In DNA, the CDR3 is TGTGCCAGCAGTTATACGGGACAGGGGATAGGTGAGCAGTTCTTC. Translating it yields CASSYTGQGIGEQFF.

The chain joins TRBV30 to TRBJ2-7, with D hard to call. CDR3 size: 13 residues. V lost 1 base, J lost 10 bases, and 17 bases lay in between. Per the germline V gene, CDR1 is GTSNPN and CDR2 is SVGIG (reference sequence). CDR3 protein: CAWSEVTHPEQYF. DNA of the CDR3: TGTGCCTGGAGTGAGGTAACCCATCCTGAACAGTACTTC.